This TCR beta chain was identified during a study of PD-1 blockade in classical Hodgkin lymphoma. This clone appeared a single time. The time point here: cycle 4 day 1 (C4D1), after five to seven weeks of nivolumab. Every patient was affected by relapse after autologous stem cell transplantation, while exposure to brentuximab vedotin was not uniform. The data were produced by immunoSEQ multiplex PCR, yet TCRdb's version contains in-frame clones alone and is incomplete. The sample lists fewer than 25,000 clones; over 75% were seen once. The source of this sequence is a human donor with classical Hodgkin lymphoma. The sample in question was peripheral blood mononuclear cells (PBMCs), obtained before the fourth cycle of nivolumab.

CDR3 nucleotides: TGTGCCAGCAGCCAAGGGTATCGAGAGACCCAGTACTTC. This sequence encodes CASSQGYRETQYF. The chain recombines TRBV11-2 with TRBJ2-5; D remains ambiguous. CDR1 and CDR2 from the germline V gene are SGHAT and FQNNGV. V gave up 5 bases and J gave up 4 bases, with 11 bases separating them. The CDR3 is made up of 13 amino acids. The variable domain in full, completed from reference TRBV11-2 and TRBJ2-5, reads EAGVAQSPRYKIIEKRQSVAFWCNPISGHATLYWYQQILGQGPKLLIQFQNNGVVDDSQLPKDRFSAERLKGVDSTLKIQPAKLEDSAVYLCASSQGYRETQYFGPGTRLLVL.